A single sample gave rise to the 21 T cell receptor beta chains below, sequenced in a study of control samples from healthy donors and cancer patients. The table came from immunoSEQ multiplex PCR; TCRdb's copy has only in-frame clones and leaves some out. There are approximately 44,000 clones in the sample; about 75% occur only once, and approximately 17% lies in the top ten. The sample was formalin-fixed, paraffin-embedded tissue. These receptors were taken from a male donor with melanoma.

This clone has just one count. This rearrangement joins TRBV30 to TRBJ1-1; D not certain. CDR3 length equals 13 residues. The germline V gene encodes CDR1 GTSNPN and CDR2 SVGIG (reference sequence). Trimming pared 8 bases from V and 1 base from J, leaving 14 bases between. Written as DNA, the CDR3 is TGTGCCAGTGGATGGTTGGGGAACACTGAAGCTTTCTTT. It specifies CASGWLGNTEAFF.

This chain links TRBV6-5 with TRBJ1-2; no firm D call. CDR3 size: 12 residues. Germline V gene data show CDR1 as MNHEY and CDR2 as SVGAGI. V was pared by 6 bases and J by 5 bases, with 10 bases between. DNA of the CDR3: TGTGCCAGCAGACCAGTTGGGTATGGCTACACCTTC. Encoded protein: CASRPVGYGYTF.

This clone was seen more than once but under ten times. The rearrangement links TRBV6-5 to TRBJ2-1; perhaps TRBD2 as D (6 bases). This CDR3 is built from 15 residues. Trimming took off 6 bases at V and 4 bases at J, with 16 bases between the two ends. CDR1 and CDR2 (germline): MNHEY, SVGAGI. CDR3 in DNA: TGTGCCAGCAGGGGGACGGGGGTTTCTTACAATGAGCAGTTCTTC. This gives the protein CASRGTGVSYNEQFF.

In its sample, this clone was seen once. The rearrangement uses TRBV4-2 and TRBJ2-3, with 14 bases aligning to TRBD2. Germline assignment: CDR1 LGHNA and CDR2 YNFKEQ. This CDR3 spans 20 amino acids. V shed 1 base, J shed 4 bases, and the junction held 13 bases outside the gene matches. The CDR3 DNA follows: TGTGCCAGCAGCCAAGCACCGTTAGGACTAGCGGGAGGAGATTCAGATACGCAGTATTTT. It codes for CASSQAPLGLAGGDSDTQYF.

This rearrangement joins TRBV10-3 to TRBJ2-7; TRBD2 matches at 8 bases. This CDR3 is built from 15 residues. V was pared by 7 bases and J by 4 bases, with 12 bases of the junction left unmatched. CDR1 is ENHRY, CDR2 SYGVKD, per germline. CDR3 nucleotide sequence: TGTGCCATCACCGCGGGGGATAGCGGGACGTACGAGCAGTACTTC. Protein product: CAITAGDSGTYEQYF.

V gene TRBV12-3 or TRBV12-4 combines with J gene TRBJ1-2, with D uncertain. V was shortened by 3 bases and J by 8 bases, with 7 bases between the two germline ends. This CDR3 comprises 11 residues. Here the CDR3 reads CASSLGSGYTF. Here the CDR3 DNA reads TGTGCCAGCAGTTTGGGAAGCGGCTACACCTTC.

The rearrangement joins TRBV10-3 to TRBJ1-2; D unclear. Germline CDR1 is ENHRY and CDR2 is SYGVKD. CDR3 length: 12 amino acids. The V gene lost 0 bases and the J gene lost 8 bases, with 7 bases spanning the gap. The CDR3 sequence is CAISESSGGYTF. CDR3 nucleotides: TGTGCCATCAGTGAGTCGTCAGGAGGCTACACCTTC.

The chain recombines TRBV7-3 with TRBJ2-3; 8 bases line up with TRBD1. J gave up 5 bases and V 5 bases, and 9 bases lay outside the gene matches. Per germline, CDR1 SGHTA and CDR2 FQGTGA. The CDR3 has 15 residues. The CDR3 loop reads CASSPLSGGIDTQYF. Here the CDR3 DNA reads TGTGCCAGCAGCCCTTTGTCAGGGGGCATAGATACGCAGTATTTT.

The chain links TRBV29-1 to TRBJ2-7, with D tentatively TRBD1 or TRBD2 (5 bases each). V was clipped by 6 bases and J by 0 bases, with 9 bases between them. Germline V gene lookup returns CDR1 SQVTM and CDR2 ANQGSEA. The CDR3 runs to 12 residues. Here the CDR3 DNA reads TGCAGCGTCGGGGCAAGCTCCTACGAGCAGTACTTC. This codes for CSVGASSYEQYF.

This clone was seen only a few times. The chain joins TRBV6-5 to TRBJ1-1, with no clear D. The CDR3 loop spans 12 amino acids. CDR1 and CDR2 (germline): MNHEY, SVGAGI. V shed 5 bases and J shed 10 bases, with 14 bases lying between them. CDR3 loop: CASSQYNMVAFF. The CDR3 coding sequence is TGTGCCAGCAGTCAATATAATATGGTAGCTTTCTTT.

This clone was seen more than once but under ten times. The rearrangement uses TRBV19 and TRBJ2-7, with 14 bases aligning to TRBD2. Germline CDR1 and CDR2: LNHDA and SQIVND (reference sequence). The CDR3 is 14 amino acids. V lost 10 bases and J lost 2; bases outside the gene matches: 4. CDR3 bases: TGTGCCACGTCGGGACTAGCGGGAGCCTACGAGCAGTACTTC. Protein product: CATSGLAGAYEQYF.

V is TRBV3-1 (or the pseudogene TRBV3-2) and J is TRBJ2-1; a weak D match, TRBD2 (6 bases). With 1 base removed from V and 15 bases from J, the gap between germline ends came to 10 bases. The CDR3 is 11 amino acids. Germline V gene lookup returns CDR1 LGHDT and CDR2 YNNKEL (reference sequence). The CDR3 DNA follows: TGTGCCAGCAGCCAAGGGGCGGGGTTGTTCTTC. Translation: CASSQGAGLFF.

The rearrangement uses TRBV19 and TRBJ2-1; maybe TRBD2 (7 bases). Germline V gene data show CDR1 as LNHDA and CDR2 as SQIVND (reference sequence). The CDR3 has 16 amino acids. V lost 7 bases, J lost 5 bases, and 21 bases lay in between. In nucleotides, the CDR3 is TGTGCCAGTACCGTAAGGGGGGGCGGGAACAACAATGAGCAGTTCTTC. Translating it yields CASTVRGGGNNNEQFF.

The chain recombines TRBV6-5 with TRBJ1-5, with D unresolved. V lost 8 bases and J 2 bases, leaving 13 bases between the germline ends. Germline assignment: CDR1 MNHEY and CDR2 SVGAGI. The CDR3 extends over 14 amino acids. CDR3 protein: CASGPGFGNQPQHF. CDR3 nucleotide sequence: TGTGCCAGCGGGCCGGGGTTTGGCAATCAGCCCCAGCATTTT.

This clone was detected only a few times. CDR3 region: CASSLGTGELFF. Here the CDR3 DNA reads TGTGCCAGCAGTTTGGGTACCGGGGAGCTGTTTTTT. The V call is TRBV12-3 or TRBV12-4, the J call TRBJ2-2; D is unclear. V was cut by 3 bases and J by 5 bases, with 4 bases left in between. The CDR3 consists of 12 residues.

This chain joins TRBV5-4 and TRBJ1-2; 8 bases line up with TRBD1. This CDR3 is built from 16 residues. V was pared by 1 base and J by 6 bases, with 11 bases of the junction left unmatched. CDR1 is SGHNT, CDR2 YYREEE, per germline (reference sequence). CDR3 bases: TGTGCCAGCAGCTTGTTAGGACAGGGATTTGGGCATGGCTACACCTTC. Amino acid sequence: CASSLLGQGFGHGYTF.

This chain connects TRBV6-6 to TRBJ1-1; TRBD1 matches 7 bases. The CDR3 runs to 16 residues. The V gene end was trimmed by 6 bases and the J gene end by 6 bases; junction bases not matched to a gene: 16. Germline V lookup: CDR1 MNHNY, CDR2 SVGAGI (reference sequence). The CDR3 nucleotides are TGTGCCAGCAGCCTTCCAAGCCTCGACAGGGTAGCTGAAGCTTTCTTT. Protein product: CASSLPSLDRVAEAFF.

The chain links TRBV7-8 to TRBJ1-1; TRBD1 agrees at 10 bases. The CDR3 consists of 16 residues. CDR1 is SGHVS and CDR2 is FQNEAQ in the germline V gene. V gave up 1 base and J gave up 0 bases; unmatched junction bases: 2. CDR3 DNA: TGTGCCAGCAGCTTAGAGGGACAGGGGATGAACACTGAAGCTTTCTTT. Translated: CASSLEGQGMNTEAFF.

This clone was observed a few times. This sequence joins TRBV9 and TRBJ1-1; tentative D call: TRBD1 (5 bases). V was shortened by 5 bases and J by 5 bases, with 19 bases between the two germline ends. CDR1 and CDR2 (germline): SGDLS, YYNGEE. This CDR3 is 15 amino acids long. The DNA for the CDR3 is TGTGCCAGCAGTCCGGGTCAGGGAGCGAGGACTGAAGCTTTCTTT. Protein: CASSPGQGARTEAFF.

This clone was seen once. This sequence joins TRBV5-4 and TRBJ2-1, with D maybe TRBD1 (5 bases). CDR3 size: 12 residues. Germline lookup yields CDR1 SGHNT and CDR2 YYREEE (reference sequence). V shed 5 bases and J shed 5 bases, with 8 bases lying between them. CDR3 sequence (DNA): TGTGCCAGCAGTCGACAGAACAATGAGCAGTTCTTC. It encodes CASSRQNNEQFF.

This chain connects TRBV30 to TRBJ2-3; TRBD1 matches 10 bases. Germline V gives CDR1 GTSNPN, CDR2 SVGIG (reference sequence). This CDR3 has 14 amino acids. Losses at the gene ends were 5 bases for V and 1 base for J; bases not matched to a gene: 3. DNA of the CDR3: TGTGCCTGGGCCGGGACAGGGGGCACAGATACGCAGTATTTT. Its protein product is CAWAGTGGTDTQYF.